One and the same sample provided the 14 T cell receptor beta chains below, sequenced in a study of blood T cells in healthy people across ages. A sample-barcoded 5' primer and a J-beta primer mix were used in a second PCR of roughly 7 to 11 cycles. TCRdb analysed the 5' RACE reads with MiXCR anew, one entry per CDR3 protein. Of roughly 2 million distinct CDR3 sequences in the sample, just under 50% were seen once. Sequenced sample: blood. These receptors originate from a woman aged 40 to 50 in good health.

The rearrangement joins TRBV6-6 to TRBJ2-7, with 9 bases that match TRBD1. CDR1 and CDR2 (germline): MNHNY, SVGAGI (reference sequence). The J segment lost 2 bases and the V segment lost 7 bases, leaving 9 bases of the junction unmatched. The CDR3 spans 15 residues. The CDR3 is CASTLGQGGPYEQYF. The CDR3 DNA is TGTGCCAGCACCCTGGGACAGGGAGGACCCTACGAGCAGTACTTC.

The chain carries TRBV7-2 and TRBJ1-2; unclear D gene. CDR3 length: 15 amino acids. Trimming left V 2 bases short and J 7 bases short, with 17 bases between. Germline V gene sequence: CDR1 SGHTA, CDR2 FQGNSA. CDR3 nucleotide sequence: TGTGCCAGCAGCTTATCTGGCAGGTCGACGGGTGGCTACACCTTC. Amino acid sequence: CASSLSGRSTGGYTF.

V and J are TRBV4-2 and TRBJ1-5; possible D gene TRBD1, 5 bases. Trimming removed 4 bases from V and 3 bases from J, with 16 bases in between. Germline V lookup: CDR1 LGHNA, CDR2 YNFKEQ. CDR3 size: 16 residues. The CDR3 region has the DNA TGTGCCAGCAGCCGAGAAGCAGGGTCCGTCAATCAGCCCCAGCATTTT. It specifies CASSREAGSVNQPQHF.

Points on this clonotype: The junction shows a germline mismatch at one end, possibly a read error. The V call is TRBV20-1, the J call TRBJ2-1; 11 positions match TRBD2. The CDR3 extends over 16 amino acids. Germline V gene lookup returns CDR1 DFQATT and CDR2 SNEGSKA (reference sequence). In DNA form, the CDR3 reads TGCAGTGCTAGATCACCGACTAGCGGGACCTACAATGAGGAGTTCTTC. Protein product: CSARSPTSGTYNEEFF.

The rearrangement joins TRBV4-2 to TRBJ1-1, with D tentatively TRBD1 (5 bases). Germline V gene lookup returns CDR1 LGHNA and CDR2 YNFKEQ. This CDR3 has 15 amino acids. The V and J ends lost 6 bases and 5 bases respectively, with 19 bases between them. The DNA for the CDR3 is TGTGCCAGCAGGCCCAGTCCTAGGGGAACGACTGAAGCTTTCTTT. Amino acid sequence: CASRPSPRGTTEAFF.

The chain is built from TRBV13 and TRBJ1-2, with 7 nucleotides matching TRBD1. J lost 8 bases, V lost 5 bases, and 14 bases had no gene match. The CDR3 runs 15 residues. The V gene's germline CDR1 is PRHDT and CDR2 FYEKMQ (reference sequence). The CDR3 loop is CASSPIQTGSEGYTF. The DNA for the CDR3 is TGTGCCAGCAGCCCCATACAGACAGGGTCGGAAGGCTACACCTTC. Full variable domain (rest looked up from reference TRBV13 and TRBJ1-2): AAGVIQSPRHLIKEKRETATLKCYPIPRHDTVYWYQQGPGQDPQFLISFYEKMQSDKGSIPDRFSAQQFSDYHSELNMSSLELGDSALYFCASSPIQTGSEGYTFGSGTRLTVV.

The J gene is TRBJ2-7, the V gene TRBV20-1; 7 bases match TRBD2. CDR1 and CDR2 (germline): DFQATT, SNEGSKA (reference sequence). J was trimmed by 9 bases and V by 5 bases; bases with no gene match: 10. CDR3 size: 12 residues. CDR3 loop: CSAHTSAQGQYF. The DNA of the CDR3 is TGCAGTGCTCATACTAGCGCCCAGGGGCAGTACTTC.

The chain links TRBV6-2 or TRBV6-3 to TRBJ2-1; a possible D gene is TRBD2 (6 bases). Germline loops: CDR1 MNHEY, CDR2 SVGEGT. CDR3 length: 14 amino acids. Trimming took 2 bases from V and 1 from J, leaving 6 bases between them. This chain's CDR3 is CASSYRESYNEQFF. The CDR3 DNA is TGTGCCAGCAGTTACCGGGAGTCCTACAATGAGCAGTTCTTC.

The CDR3 bases are TGTGCCAGCAGCCGGGGCGTTCTAGGCTACACCTTC. Translating it yields CASSRGVLGYTF. The chain is built from TRBV25-1 and TRBJ1-2, with D possibly matching TRBD1 (5 bases). The CDR3 has 12 amino acids. Between the trimmed V and J ends, which lost 6 bases and 8 bases, there was a span of 13 bases. CDR1 and CDR2 (germline): MGHDK, SYGVNS.

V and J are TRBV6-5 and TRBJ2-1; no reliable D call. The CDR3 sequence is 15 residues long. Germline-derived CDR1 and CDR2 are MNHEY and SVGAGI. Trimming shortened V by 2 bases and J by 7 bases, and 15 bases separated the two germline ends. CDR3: CASSYLLNRGNEQFF. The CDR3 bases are TGTGCCAGCAGTTACCTCCTCAATAGAGGAAATGAGCAGTTCTTC.

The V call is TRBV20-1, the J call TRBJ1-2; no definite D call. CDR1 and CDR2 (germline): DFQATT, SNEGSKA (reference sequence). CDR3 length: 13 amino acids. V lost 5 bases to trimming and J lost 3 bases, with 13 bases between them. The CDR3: CSAPQDAHYGYTF. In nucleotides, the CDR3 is TGCAGTGCTCCTCAAGACGCTCACTATGGCTACACCTTC.

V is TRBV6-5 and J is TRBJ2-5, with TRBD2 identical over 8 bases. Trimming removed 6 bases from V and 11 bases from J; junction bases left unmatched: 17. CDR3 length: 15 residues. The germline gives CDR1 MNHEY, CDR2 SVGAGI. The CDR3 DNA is TGTGCCAGCAGACCCCTTAGCGGGGTTCGCAATGAGCAGTACTTC. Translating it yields CASRPLSGVRNEQYF.

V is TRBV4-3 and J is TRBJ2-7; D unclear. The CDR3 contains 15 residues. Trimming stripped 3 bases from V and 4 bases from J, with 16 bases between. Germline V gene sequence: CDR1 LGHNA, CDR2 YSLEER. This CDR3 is CASSHRSQKVYEQYF. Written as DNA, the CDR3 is TGCGCCAGCAGCCATAGGAGTCAGAAAGTGTACGAGCAGTACTTC.

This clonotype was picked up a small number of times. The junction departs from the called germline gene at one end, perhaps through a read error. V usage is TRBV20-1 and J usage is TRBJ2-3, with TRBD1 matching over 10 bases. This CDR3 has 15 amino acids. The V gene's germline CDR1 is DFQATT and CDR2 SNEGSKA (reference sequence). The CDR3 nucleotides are TGCAGTGCGACTGGGACAGGGGCTACCACAGATATGCAGTATTTT. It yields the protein CSATGTGATTDMQYF.